This T cell receptor beta chain was captured in a study of vaccination effects on CD4 cells after COVID-19. Study-wide results and caveats: Marked clonal contraction of both clone types appeared late after vaccination.

TCRdb keeps only in-frame clones here, not all; method: immunoSEQ multiplex PCR. Among 50,000 or so clones listed, 60% to 80% were seen once. The CDR3 has 15 residues. CDR1 is SNHLY, CDR2 FYNNEI, per germline. The ends were cut back, 3 bases at V and 4 bases at J, with 15 bases in the middle. Before sequencing took place, the ViraFEST assay used viral peptide pools to expand antigen-specific CD4+ T cells. Culture lasted roughly 9 days before CD4+ T cell isolation. Nucleocapsid antibodies were negative in the vaccine recipients, who had never had SARS-CoV-2 infection. With regard to this clone: Its antigen is not identified.

V gene TRBV2 combines with J gene TRBJ2-5; D uncertain. Sequences were derived from CD4+ T cells from PBMCs cultured with HCoV-OC43 spike peptides, sampled before COVID-19 vaccination. The subset here: HCoV-OC43 spike overlapping peptide pool stimulation. The receptor was isolated from a human donor who received a COVID-19 vaccine. The CDR3 sequence: CASSELSPPGETQYF. The DNA of the CDR3 is TGTGCCAGCAGTGAGTTGTCCCCGCCGGGAGAGACCCAGTACTTC.